These 15 T cell receptor beta chains share one sample of origin, sequenced in a study of blood T cell repertoires in COVID-19. Libraries were prepared by immunoSEQ multiplex PCR; TCRdb keeps only in-frame clonotypes and omits some of them. The repertoire includes approximately 260,000 clones, about 88% of them detected once, and 2.1% sits in the top ten. Sequenced material: peripheral blood. These receptors all stem from a woman in her thirties or forties who had recovered from COVID-19.

This chain joins TRBV30 and TRBJ2-7; 8 positions match TRBD2. The ends lost 4 bases at V and 4 bases at J; junction bases unmatched: 6. The CDR3 loop spans 13 amino acids. Germline values: CDR1 GTSNPN, CDR2 SVGIG (reference sequence). CDR3 region: CAWNSGSSYEQYF. CDR3 DNA: TGTGCCTGGAACAGCGGGAGTTCATACGAGCAGTACTTC.

V gene TRBV25-1 combines with J gene TRBJ2-3; D perhaps matches TRBD2 (5 bases). V lost 4 bases to trimming and J lost 2 bases, with 19 bases between them. Per germline, CDR1 MGHDK and CDR2 SYGVNS. This CDR3 is built from 17 residues. The DNA for the CDR3 is TGTGCCAGCAGTGGTGAGGGCAGAACTACCTACACAGATACGCAGTATTTT. Amino acids: CASSGEGRTTYTDTQYF.

This chain connects TRBV7-2 to TRBJ2-1, with a tentative D call TRBD2 (6 bases). V shed 4 bases and J shed 7 bases, with 20 bases lying between them. CDR3 length: 16 residues. Germline CDR1 is SGHTA and CDR2 is FQGNSA. As DNA, the CDR3 is TGTGCCAGCAGCTCCGGGGGACGGCGGGTTGGGAATGAGCAGTTCTTC. Its translation is CASSSGGRRVGNEQFF.

CDR3 protein: CASSPGQRQATDTQYF. CDR3 sequence (DNA): TGTGCCAGCAGCCCCGGACAACGACAGGCCACAGATACGCAGTATTTT. The rearrangement links TRBV5-4 to TRBJ2-3; tentative D call: TRBD1 (6 bases). The CDR3 totals 16 residues. The ends were cut back, 4 bases at V and 2 bases at J, with 17 bases in the middle. The germline V gene encodes CDR1 SGHNT and CDR2 YYREEE (reference sequence).

The chain recombines TRBV29-1 with TRBJ1-1; D call uncertain. Between the trimmed V and J ends, which lost 4 bases and 1 base, there was a span of 10 bases. This CDR3 has 13 residues. Looked up from germline, CDR1 is SQVTM and CDR2 is ANQGSEA. The CDR3 bases are TGCAGCGTTGTCCGGGGTGGGAACACTGAAGCTTTCTTT. Its translation: CSVVRGGNTEAFF.

The V call is TRBV19, the J call TRBJ2-6; no clear D gene. The V end was cut by 3 bases, the J end by 1 base, with 10 bases between. The CDR3 has 16 amino acids. Germline V gene lookup returns CDR1 LNHDA and CDR2 SQIVND (reference sequence). The CDR3 coding sequence is TGTGCCAGTAGTATTCCTCCACTATCTGGGGCCAACGTCCTGACTTTC. Protein: CASSIPPLSGANVLTF.

This chain connects TRBV27 to TRBJ2-7; D is perhaps TRBD1 (5 bases). Germline V gives CDR1 MNHEY, CDR2 SMNVEV (reference sequence). The length of the CDR3 is 13 residues. V gave up 4 bases and J gave up 3 bases, with 10 bases separating them. The CDR3 region is CASSWTKNYEQYF. CDR3 coding DNA: TGTGCCAGCAGTTGGACAAAAAACTACGAGCAGTACTTC.

The chain recombines TRBV6-1 with TRBJ2-1, with 11 positions matching TRBD2. J gave up 0 bases and V 0 bases, and 10 bases lay outside the gene matches. The CDR3 spans 20 residues. Germline V lookup: CDR1 MNHNS, CDR2 SASEGT. The CDR3 nucleotides are TGTGCCAGCAGTGAAGCCCATTCGACTAGCGGGGCAAGCTCCTACAATGAGCAGTTCTTC. Encoded protein: CASSEAHSTSGASSYNEQFF.

The V call is TRBV7-2, the J call TRBJ2-1, with TRBD2 as a possible D gene (5 bases). Germline CDR1 reads SGHTA; CDR2 reads FQGNSA. The CDR3 runs 16 residues. The V and J ends lost 2 bases and 6 bases respectively, with 17 bases between them. The CDR3, as DNA: TGTGCCAGCAGCTTATCCCGGTCTAGCCCGGGCAATGAGCAGTTCTTC. Its protein is CASSLSRSSPGNEQFF.

The chain recombines TRBV11-3 with TRBJ2-7, with D perhaps matching TRBD1 (5 bases). This CDR3 has 14 amino acids. Germline V gives CDR1 SGHNT, CDR2 YENEEA. Trimming left V 3 bases short and J 4 bases short, with 13 bases between. The chain's CDR3 is CASSFGQGRYEQYF. The CDR3 nucleotides are TGTGCCAGCAGCTTCGGGCAGGGTAGATACGAGCAGTACTTC.

The chain is built from TRBV3-1 (or the pseudogene TRBV3-2) and TRBJ2-3, with unresolved D. Deletions cut 0 bases from V and 1 base from J, with 14 bases between. This CDR3 region has 17 residues. Germline V gene data show CDR1 as LGHDT and CDR2 as YNNKEL (reference sequence). CDR3 nucleotide sequence: TGTGCCAGCAGCCAAGATAGGAGCGACCACCGCACAGATACGCAGTATTTT. The encoded protein is CASSQDRSDHRTDTQYF.

The chain couples TRBV7-8 to TRBJ1-1; tentative D call: TRBD1 (6 bases). Trimming stripped 3 bases from V and 0 bases from J, with 11 bases between. The CDR3 covers 15 residues. The V gene's germline CDR1 is SGHVS and CDR2 FQNEAQ. The CDR3 region is CASSFLPGVNTEAFF. CDR3 DNA: TGTGCCAGCAGCTTCCTCCCAGGGGTGAACACTGAAGCTTTCTTT.

The rearrangement links TRBV9 to TRBJ2-3; 8 positions match TRBD1. The germline gives CDR1 SGDLS, CDR2 YYNGEE. The length of the CDR3 is 17 residues. V shed 4 bases, J shed 1 base, and the junction held 11 bases outside the gene matches. This CDR3 is CASSRGTGRVGTDTQYF. Here the CDR3 DNA reads TGTGCCAGCAGCCGAGGGACAGGCAGGGTAGGCACAGATACGCAGTATTTT.

The chain joins TRBV6-4 to TRBJ1-1; D not certain. Trimming took off 0 bases at V and 1 base at J, with 3 bases between the two ends. The germline CDR1 and CDR2 sequences are MRHNA and SNTAGT. CDR3 length equals 13 residues. The CDR3 sequence is CASSDSQNTEAFF. CDR3 DNA: TGTGCCAGCAGTGACTCCCAGAACACTGAAGCTTTCTTT.

The chain uses TRBV28 and TRBJ2-3; D may be TRBD1 (6 bases). Germline assignment: CDR1 MDHEN and CDR2 SYDVKM. Trimming removed 10 bases at V and 0 bases at J, with 14 bases between. The CDR3 is 14 amino acids. As DNA, the CDR3 is TGTGCCACCTGGGGGCCCTCGAGCACAGATACGCAGTATTTT. Its translation: CATWGPSSTDTQYF.